A single sample gave rise to the 5 T cell receptor beta chains below, sequenced in a study of T cells after yellow fever vaccination. TCRdb re-called the 5' RACE reads through MiXCR, storing one row per CDR3 protein. Counted here are about 120,000 distinct CDR3 sequences, approximately 8.4% occurring once; the ten biggest clones make up about 40%. The source was CD8+ T cells sorted from PBMCs, collected on the day of the yellow fever booster vaccination. These receptors were collected from a young man who received the YFV17D yellow fever vaccine.

V usage is TRBV5-4 and J usage is TRBJ1-2; D not certain. Trimming shortened V by 0 bases and J by 7 bases, and 16 bases separated the two germline ends. The CDR3 has 15 residues. Per the germline V gene, CDR1 is SGHNT and CDR2 is YYREEE (reference sequence). CDR3 bases: TGTGCCAGCAGCTTGGATACCATCCTCGATCGTGGCTACACCTTC. Translation: CASSLDTILDRGYTF.

The chain employs TRBV6-2 or TRBV6-3 and TRBJ2-1, with D possibly called TRBD1 or TRBD2 (5 bases each). The CDR3 has 16 amino acids. V lost 6 bases to trimming and J lost 3 bases, with 18 bases between them. Germline V gene sequence: CDR1 MNHEY, CDR2 SVGEGT. The CDR3 sequence: CASRPSRDHYYNEQFF. In DNA, the CDR3 is TGTGCCAGCAGGCCTTCCCGGGACCACTACTACAATGAGCAGTTCTTC.

This chain links TRBV12-3 or TRBV12-4 with TRBJ2-5, with 9 bases identical to TRBD1. The CDR3 length is 15 residues. With 6 bases clipped from V and 0 bases from J, the junction kept 5 bases outside the gene matches. This CDR3 is CASRAGTGYQETQYF. CDR3 nucleotides: TGTGCCAGCAGGGCCGGGACAGGGTACCAAGAGACCCAGTACTTC.

The chain uses TRBV7-3 and TRBJ2-2; D is ambiguous. The V end lost 3 bases, the J end lost 6 bases, and 8 bases lay between the germline ends. The CDR3 runs 13 residues. The germline V gene encodes CDR1 SGHTA and CDR2 FQGTGA. The CDR3 reads CASSFTVAGELFF. DNA of the CDR3: TGTGCCAGCAGCTTTACGGTGGCCGGGGAGCTGTTTTTT. Based on the CDR3 plus reference TRBV7-3 and TRBJ2-2, the full variable domain is GAGVSQTPSNKVTEKGKYVELRCDPISGHTALYWYRQSLGQGPEFLIYFQGTGAADDSGLPNDRFFAVRPEGSVSTLKIQRTERGDSAVYLCASSFTVAGELFFGEGSRLTVL.

This clonotype was detected many times. The chain employs TRBV4-1 and TRBJ1-1, with D uncertain. Trimming shortened V by 1 base and J by 4 bases, and 4 bases separated the two germline ends. Germline V lookup: CDR1 MGHRA, CDR2 YSYEKL. This CDR3 contains 12 residues. CDR3 sequence reads: CASSQVSTEAFF. DNA of the CDR3: TGCGCCAGCAGCCAAGTAAGCACTGAAGCTTTCTTT.